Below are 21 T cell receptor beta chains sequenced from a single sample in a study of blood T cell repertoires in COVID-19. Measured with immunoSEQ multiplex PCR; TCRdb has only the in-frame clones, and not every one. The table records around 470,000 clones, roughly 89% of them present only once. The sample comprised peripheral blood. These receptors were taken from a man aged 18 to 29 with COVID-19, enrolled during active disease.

The CDR3 loop is CASSGDTNYGYTF. The CDR3, as DNA: TGTGCCAGCAGTGGGGACACTAACTATGGCTACACCTTC. The rearrangement uses TRBV2 and TRBJ1-2; the D gene is possibly TRBD1 (6 bases). V was cut by 4 bases and J by 0 bases, with 6 bases left in between. The CDR3 is 13 amino acids. The germline V gene encodes CDR1 SNHLY and CDR2 FYNNEI.

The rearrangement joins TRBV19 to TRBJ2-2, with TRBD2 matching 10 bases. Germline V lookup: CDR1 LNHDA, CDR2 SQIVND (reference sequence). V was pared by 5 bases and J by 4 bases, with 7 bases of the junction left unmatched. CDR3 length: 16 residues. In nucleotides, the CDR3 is TGTGCCAGTAGTTCAAAACTAGCGGGGCGCACCGGGGAGCTGTTTTTT. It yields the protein CASSSKLAGRTGELFF.

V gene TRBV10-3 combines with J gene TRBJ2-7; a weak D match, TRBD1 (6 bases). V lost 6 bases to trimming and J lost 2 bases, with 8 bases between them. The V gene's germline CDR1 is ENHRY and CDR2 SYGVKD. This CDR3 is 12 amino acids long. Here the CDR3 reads CAISGTTYEQYF. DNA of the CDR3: TGTGCCATCAGCGGGACAACCTACGAGCAGTACTTC.

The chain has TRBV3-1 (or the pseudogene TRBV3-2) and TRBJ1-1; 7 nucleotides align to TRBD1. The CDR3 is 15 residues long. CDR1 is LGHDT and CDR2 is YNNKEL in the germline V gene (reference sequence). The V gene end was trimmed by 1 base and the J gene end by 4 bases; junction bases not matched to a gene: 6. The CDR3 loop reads CASSQGGAGGTEAFF. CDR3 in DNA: TGTGCCAGCAGCCAAGGGGGGGCAGGGGGCACTGAAGCTTTCTTT.

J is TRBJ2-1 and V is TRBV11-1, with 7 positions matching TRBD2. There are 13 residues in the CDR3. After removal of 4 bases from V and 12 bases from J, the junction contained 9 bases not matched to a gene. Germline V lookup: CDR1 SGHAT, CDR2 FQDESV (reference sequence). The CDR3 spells CASSSILTGGQFF. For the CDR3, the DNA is TGTGCCAGCAGCTCCATCCTGACGGGGGGGCAGTTCTTC. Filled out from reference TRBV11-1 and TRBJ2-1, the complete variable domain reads EAEVAQSPRYKITEKSQAVAFWCDPISGHATLYWYRQILGQGPELLVQFQDESVVDDSQLPKDRFSAERLKGVDSTLKIQPAELGDSAMYLCASSSILTGGQFFGPGTRLTVL.

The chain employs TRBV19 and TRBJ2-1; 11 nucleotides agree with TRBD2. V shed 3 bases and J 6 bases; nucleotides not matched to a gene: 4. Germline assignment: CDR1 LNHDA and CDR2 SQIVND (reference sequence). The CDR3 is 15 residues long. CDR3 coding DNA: TGTGCCAGTAGTATGACTAGCGGGAATGTCAATGAGCAGTTCTTC. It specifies CASSMTSGNVNEQFF.

CDR3 bases: TGTGCCAGCAGCGACCGACTAGCGGGTCCTCACGAGCAGTACTTC. It codes for CASSDRLAGPHEQYF. The V and J genes are TRBV6-4 and TRBJ2-7; TRBD2 matches at 10 bases. J lost 5 bases, V lost 6 bases, and 10 bases had no gene match. Germline V gene lookup returns CDR1 MRHNA and CDR2 SNTAGT. The length of the CDR3 is 15 residues.

CDR3 sequence reads: CASSNTHFISPLHF. In DNA form, the CDR3 reads TGTGCCAGCAGCAATACCCACTTTATTTCACCCCTCCACTTT. The V call is TRBV21-1, the J call TRBJ1-6. TRBV21-1 is termed a pseudogene. The CDR3 has 14 residues.

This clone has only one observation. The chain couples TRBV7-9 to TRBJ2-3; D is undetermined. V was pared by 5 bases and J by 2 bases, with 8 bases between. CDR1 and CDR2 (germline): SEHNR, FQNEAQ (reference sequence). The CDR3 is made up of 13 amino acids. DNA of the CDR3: TGTGCCAGCAGCCCCAGGCCCACAGATACGCAGTATTTT. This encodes CASSPRPTDTQYF.

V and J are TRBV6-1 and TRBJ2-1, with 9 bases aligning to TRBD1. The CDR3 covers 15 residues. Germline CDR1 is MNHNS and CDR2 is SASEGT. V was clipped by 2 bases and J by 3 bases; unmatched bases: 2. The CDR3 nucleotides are TGTGCCAGCAGTGAAATGACAGGGGGCTACAATGAGCAGTTCTTC. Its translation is CASSEMTGGYNEQFF.

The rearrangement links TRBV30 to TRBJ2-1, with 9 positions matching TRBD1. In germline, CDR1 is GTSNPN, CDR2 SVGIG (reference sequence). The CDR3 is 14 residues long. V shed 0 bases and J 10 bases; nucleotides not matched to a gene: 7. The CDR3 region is CAWSVPVDRGEQFF. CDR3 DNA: TGTGCCTGGAGTGTACCGGTGGACAGGGGCGAGCAGTTCTTC.

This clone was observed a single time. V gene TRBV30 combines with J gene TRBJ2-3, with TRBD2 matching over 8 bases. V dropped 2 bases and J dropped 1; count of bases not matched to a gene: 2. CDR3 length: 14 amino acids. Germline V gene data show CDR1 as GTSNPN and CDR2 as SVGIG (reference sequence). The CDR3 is CAWSWRGGTDTQYF. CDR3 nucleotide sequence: TGTGCCTGGAGTTGGCGGGGGGGCACAGATACGCAGTATTTT. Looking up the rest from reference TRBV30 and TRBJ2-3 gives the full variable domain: SQTIHQWPATLVQPVGSPLSLECTVEGTSNPNLYWYRQAAGRGLQLLFYSVGIGQISSEVPQNLSASRPQDRQFILSSKKLLLSDSGFYLCAWSWRGGTDTQYFGPGTRLTVL.

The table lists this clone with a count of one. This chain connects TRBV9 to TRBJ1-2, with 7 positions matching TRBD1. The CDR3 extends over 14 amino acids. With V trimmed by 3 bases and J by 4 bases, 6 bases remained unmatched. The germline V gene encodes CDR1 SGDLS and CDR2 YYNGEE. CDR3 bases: TGTGCCAGCAGCGCCCGGACAGGCGGCTATGGCTACACCTTC. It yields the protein CASSARTGGYGYTF.

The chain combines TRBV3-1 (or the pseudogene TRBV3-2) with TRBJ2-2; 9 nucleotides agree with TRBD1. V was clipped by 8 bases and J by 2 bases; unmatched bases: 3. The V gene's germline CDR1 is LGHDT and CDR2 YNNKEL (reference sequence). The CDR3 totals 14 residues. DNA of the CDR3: TGTGCCAGCCGGGACAGGGTAAACACCGGGGAGCTGTTTTTT. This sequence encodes CASRDRVNTGELFF.

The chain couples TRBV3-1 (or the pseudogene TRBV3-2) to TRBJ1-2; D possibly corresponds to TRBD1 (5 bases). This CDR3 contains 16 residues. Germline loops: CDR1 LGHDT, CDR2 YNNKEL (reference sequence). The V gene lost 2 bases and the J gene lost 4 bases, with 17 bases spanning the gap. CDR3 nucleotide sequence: TGTGCCAGCAGCCAACAGGGACTCGGGCCTATCTATGGCTACACCTTC. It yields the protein CASSQQGLGPIYGYTF.

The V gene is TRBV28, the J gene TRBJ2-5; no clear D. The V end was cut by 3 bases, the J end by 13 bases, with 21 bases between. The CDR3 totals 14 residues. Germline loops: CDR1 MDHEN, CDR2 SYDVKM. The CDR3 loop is CASSFSEGRPLGYF. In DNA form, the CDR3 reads TGTGCCAGCAGTTTCTCGGAAGGCAGGCCCTTAGGGTACTTC.

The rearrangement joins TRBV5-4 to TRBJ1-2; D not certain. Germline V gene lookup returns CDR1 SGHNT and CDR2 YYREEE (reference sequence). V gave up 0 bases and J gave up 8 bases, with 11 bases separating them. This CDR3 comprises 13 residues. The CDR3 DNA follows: TGTGCCAGCAGCTTGGAATTAGCTGGGGGCTACACCTTC. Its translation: CASSLELAGGYTF.

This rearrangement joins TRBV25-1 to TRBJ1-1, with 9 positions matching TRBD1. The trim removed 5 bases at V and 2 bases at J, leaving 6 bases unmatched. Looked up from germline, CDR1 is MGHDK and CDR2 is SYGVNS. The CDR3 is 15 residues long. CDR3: CASSNPGQGNTEAFF. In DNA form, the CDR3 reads TGTGCCAGCAGTAATCCGGGACAGGGAAACACTGAAGCTTTCTTT.

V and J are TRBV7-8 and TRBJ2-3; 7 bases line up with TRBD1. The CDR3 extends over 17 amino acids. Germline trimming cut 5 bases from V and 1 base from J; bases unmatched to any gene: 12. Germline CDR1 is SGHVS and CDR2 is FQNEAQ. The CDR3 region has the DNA TGTGCCAGCAGCCCCACAACTACAGACAGGGGCACAGATACGCAGTATTTT. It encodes CASSPTTTDRGTDTQYF.

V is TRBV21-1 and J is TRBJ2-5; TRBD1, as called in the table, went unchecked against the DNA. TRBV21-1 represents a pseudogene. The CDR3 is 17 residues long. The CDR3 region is CASSSLVGAPGRETQYF. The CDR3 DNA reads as TGTGCCAGCAGCAGTTTGGTGGGGGCGCCGGGGAGAGAGACCCAGTACTTC.

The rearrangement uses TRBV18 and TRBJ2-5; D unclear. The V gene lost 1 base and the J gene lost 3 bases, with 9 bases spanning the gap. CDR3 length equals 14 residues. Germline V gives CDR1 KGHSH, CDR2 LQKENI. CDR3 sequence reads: CASSPQSREETQYF. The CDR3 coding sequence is TGTGCCAGCTCACCACAGTCTCGAGAAGAGACCCAGTACTTC.